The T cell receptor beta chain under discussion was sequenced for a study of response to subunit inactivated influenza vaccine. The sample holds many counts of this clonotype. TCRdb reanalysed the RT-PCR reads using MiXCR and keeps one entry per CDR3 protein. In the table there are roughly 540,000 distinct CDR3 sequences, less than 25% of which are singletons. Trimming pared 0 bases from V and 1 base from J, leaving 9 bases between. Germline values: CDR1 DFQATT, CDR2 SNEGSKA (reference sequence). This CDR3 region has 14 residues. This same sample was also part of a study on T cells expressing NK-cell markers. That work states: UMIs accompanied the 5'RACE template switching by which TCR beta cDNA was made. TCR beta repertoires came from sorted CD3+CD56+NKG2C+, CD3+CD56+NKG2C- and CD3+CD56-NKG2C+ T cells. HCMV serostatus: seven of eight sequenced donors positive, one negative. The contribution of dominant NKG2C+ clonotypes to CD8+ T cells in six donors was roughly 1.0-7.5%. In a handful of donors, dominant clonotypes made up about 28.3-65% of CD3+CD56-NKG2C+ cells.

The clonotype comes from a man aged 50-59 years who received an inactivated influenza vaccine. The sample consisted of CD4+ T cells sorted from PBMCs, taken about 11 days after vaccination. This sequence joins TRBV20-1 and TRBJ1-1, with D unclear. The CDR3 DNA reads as TGCAGTGCTAGAGACCGCACCAAGAACACTGAAGCTTTCTTT. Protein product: CSARDRTKNTEAFF.